Listed here is a single T cell receptor (beta chain). TCRdb re-called the PCR reads through MiXCR, storing one row per CDR3 protein. The sample gives roughly 10,000 distinct CDR3 sequences, around 42% of which show up once; 30% to 35% is in the top ten. The data stem from a study of CD4 and CD8 cells across lung adenocarcinoma regions. Localized lung adenocarcinoma, a non-small cell lung cancer, affected the donors. This CDR3 has 14 amino acids. Germline V gene sequence: CDR1 MNHNS, CDR2 SASEGT. After removal of 7 bases from V and 9 bases from J, the junction contained 12 bases not matched to a gene. The chain combines TRBV6-1 with TRBJ2-1, with TRBD2 matching 7 bases. Input material: CD8+ T cells from the margin of a lung tumor. The TCR sequence derives from a male donor with lung adenocarcinoma. The CD4 and CD8 labels of this study may be unreliable. As DNA, the CDR3 is TGTGCCAGCACACGACGGGGGGAAACGGTTGAGCAGTTCTTC. It specifies CASTRRGETVEQFF.